These 28 T cell receptor beta chains originate from one sample sequenced in a study of cytomegalovirus exposure and HLA in healthy donors. A multiplex PCR was run with 60 Vbeta primers and 13 Jbeta primers. Assay: immunoSEQ multiplex PCR; the TCRdb copy retains only in-frame clones and omits some. The table gives more than 95,000 clones; the top ten clones make up roughly 1% of it. The sequenced material came from PBMCs. The receptor set was obtained from a man aged 18 to 29 in good health and CMV-seronegative.

The chain couples TRBV5-6 to TRBJ2-3, with D possibly matching TRBD2 (5 bases). Germline CDR1 is SGHDT and CDR2 is YYEEEE. The V end was cut by 1 base, the J end by 4 bases, with 7 bases between. This CDR3 contains 13 residues. CDR3 amino acids: CASSLSGADTQYF. The CDR3, as DNA: TGTGCCAGCAGCTTGTCCGGGGCAGATACGCAGTATTTT.

The chain joins TRBV6-6 to TRBJ2-4; D unclear. The germline V gene encodes CDR1 MNHNY and CDR2 SVGAGI (reference sequence). V was trimmed by 7 bases and J by 7 bases, leaving 11 bases between them. The CDR3 is 12 amino acids. As DNA, the CDR3 is TGTGCCAGCATGGCAGAGGCGAACATTCAGTACTTC. It encodes CASMAEANIQYF.

The chain combines TRBV7-9 with TRBJ2-1; D perhaps matches TRBD2 (6 bases). The CDR3 is 12 amino acids. The V end lost 9 bases, the J end lost 6 bases, and 12 bases lay between the germline ends. The germline V gene encodes CDR1 SEHNR and CDR2 FQNEAQ (reference sequence). The CDR3 region has the DNA TGTGCCAGTGAGCGGGTCAGCAATGAGCAGTTCTTC. This translates into CASERVSNEQFF.

J is TRBJ2-1 and V is TRBV7-2, with 8 bases matching TRBD1. The germline CDR1 and CDR2 sequences are SGHTA and FQGNSA. The J segment lost 11 bases and the V segment lost 4 bases, leaving 10 bases of the junction unmatched. The CDR3 sequence is 14 residues long. CDR3: CASSSTSGQAKQFF. CDR3 in DNA: TGTGCCAGCAGCTCAACTTCGGGACAGGCGAAGCAGTTCTTC.

The CDR3 region is CASRWSRGLSTDTQYF. The CDR3 nucleotides are TGTGCCAGCAGGTGGAGCAGGGGGCTTAGCACAGATACGCAGTATTTT. The V and J genes are TRBV27 and TRBJ2-3; 8 bases map to TRBD1. Germline V gives CDR1 MNHEY, CDR2 SMNVEV (reference sequence). With 6 bases clipped from V and 0 bases from J, the junction kept 8 bases outside the gene matches. This CDR3 is 16 amino acids long.

The CDR3 spells CASSVVVGEQFF. Here the CDR3 DNA reads TGTGCCAGCAGCGTAGTTGTCGGGGAGCAGTTCTTC. This sequence joins TRBV9 and TRBJ2-1, with D uncertain. V lost 0 bases, J lost 10 bases, and 8 bases lay in between. This CDR3 is built from 12 residues. CDR1 is SGDLS and CDR2 is YYNGEE in the germline V gene.

V is TRBV5-4 and J is TRBJ2-1; 14 nucleotides align to TRBD2. V trimming: 5 bases; J trimming: 5 bases; junction bases outside the gene matches: 9. The V gene's germline CDR1 is SGHNT and CDR2 YYREEE (reference sequence). The CDR3 spans 17 residues. CDR3 bases: TGTGCCAGCAGTTACAAGACTAGCGGGAGGGCCCACAATGAGCAGTTCTTC. Its protein is CASSYKTSGRAHNEQFF.

The chain uses TRBV19 and TRBJ1-5; no clear D. CDR1 LNHDA and CDR2 SQIVND come from the germline V gene (reference sequence). V lost 5 bases to trimming and J lost 7 bases, with 12 bases between them. CDR3 length: 13 residues. This CDR3 is CASSRGNGQPQHF. The CDR3 DNA is TGTGCCAGTAGTCGGGGTAACGGACAGCCCCAGCATTTT.

The rearrangement joins TRBV4-2 to TRBJ2-7; 10 nucleotides agree with TRBD2. CDR1 LGHNA and CDR2 YNFKEQ come from the germline V gene. V was pared by 1 base and J by 2 bases, with 11 bases of the junction left unmatched. The CDR3 covers 18 residues. The CDR3 region has the DNA TGTGCCAGCAGCCAAGGACTAGCGGGCCGGATACTTCCCTACGAGCAGTACTTC. Amino acids: CASSQGLAGRILPYEQYF.

The V gene is TRBV18, the J gene TRBJ2-5, with 10 bases fitting TRBD1. Germline V gives CDR1 KGHSH, CDR2 LQKENI. The CDR3 runs 16 residues. J was trimmed by 5 bases and V by 4 bases; bases with no gene match: 10. The CDR3 region is CASSRTGTGVGETQYF. CDR3 DNA sequence: TGTGCCAGCTCACGTACCGGGACAGGGGTCGGCGAGACCCAGTACTTC.

The chain couples TRBV13 to TRBJ1-1, with D unresolved. CDR3 length equals 16 residues. V was shortened by 0 bases and J by 3 bases, with 14 bases between the two germline ends. CDR1 is PRHDT and CDR2 is FYEKMQ in the germline V gene (reference sequence). This CDR3 reads CASSLGPGSGYTEAFF. The CDR3 DNA reads TGTGCCAGCAGCTTAGGACCAGGTTCGGGGTACACTGAAGCTTTCTTT.

This chain links TRBV30 with TRBJ1-5; TRBD1 matches at 10 bases. The CDR3 length is 15 residues. Germline CDR1 is GTSNPN and CDR2 is SVGIG (reference sequence). After removal of 2 bases from V and 6 bases from J, the junction contained 7 bases not matched to a gene. CDR3 sequence (DNA): TGTGCCTGGAGTAGGGGACAGGGGAAGGGTCAGCCCCAGCATTTT. It encodes CAWSRGQGKGQPQHF.

The chain couples TRBV30 to TRBJ1-3, with 7 bases lining up with TRBD1. Germline lookup yields CDR1 GTSNPN and CDR2 SVGIG (reference sequence). The CDR3 is 15 amino acids. V trimming: 3 bases; J trimming: 4 bases; junction bases outside the gene matches: 9. The CDR3 is CAWRTGIRAGNTIYF. Written as DNA, the CDR3 is TGTGCCTGGAGGACAGGGATAAGGGCCGGAAACACCATATATTTT.

V and J are TRBV4-1 and TRBJ1-1; D call uncertain. The CDR3 totals 16 residues. Trimming left V 1 base short and J 0 bases short, with 12 bases between. From germline, CDR1 is MGHRA and CDR2 YSYEKL. CDR3 nucleotides: TGCGCCAGCAGCCAAGCGGGATGGGATATGAACACTGAAGCTTTCTTT. Its protein product is CASSQAGWDMNTEAFF.

The chain recombines TRBV11-2 with TRBJ2-7; 9 bases are shared with TRBD1. Per the germline V gene, CDR1 is SGHAT and CDR2 is FQNNGV. The CDR3 runs to 14 residues. V lost 5 bases to trimming and J lost 4 bases; unmatched junction nucleotides: 6. DNA for the CDR3: TGTGCCAGCAGCCACTGGGACAGGGCATACGAGCAGTACTTC. Amino acids: CASSHWDRAYEQYF.

The rearrangement uses TRBV2 and TRBJ2-5; D might be TRBD2 (5 bases). CDR3 size: 15 residues. Per germline, CDR1 SNHLY and CDR2 FYNNEI. Trimming cost V 3 bases and J 1 base, with 12 bases left between them. CDR3 protein: CASSEGRGGQETQYF. The CDR3 DNA reads TGTGCCAGCAGTGAGGGTCGGGGTGGCCAAGAGACCCAGTACTTC.

The J gene is TRBJ2-7, the V gene TRBV28; 8 nucleotides match TRBD2. The length of the CDR3 is 16 residues. CDR1 is MDHEN and CDR2 is SYDVKM in the germline V gene. The V gene end was trimmed by 6 bases and the J gene end by 3 bases; junction bases not matched to a gene: 13. The CDR3 DNA reads as TGTGCCAGCAGCCTGAGATTCAGCGGGAGTATCTACGAGCAGTACTTC. It specifies CASSLRFSGSIYEQYF.

This chain links TRBV4-2 with TRBJ1-1, with 8 bases identical to TRBD1. Unmatched junction bases numbered 9, after V lost 4 bases and J lost 5 bases. The germline CDR1 and CDR2 sequences are LGHNA and YNFKEQ. The CDR3 totals 15 residues. In DNA, the CDR3 is TGTGCCAGCAGCCCCCGACAGGGGACGAGGACTGAAGCTTTCTTT. Protein product: CASSPRQGTRTEAFF.

The chain links TRBV11-3 to TRBJ2-7; 7 bases align to TRBD2. Trimming at V came to 2 bases and at J to 4 bases, leaving 8 bases not matched to a gene. Germline CDR1 is SGHNT and CDR2 is YENEEA. The CDR3 has 15 residues. The CDR3 DNA is TGTGCCAGCAGCTTAAGGGTTGCGGGAGTGTACGAGCAGTACTTC. This codes for CASSLRVAGVYEQYF.

V gene TRBV11-2 combines with J gene TRBJ1-1; 8 bases align to TRBD1. The CDR3 extends over 15 amino acids. V shed 5 bases and J 2 bases; nucleotides not matched to a gene: 7. CDR1 is SGHAT, CDR2 FQNNGV, per germline. In DNA, the CDR3 is TGTGCCAGCAGCCAGACAGGGACAGGCAACACTGAAGCTTTCTTT. Translation gives CASSQTGTGNTEAFF.

Here the CDR3 reads CASSLARARWRGANVLTF. The CDR3 DNA reads TGTGCCAGCAGCTTAGCGAGGGCGAGATGGAGGGGGGCCAACGTCCTGACTTTC. The chain joins TRBV7-9 to TRBJ2-6; TRBD2 might be the D (5 bases). The germline V and J ends were trimmed by 0 bases and 4 bases, with 16 bases remaining between them. Germline values: CDR1 SEHNR, CDR2 FQNEAQ (reference sequence). The CDR3 extends over 18 amino acids.

The rearrangement links TRBV27 to TRBJ1-1; 12 bases map to TRBD1. The junction had 5 bases not matched to a gene; V was cut back by 5 bases and J by 4 bases. Per germline, CDR1 MNHEY and CDR2 SMNVEV (reference sequence). The CDR3 spans 15 residues. The CDR3 region has the DNA TGTGCCAGCAGTACCGGGACAGGGGGCTTCACTGAAGCTTTCTTT. This gives the protein CASSTGTGGFTEAFF.

This chain links TRBV27 with TRBJ2-3, with 9 bases aligning to TRBD2. Germline V CDR1 and CDR2: MNHEY, SMNVEV (reference sequence). The CDR3 totals 16 residues. The J segment lost 0 bases and the V segment lost 2 bases, leaving 3 bases of the junction unmatched. CDR3 coding DNA: TGTGCCAGCAGTTTAACCGGACTAGCGAGCACAGATACGCAGTATTTT. It yields the protein CASSLTGLASTDTQYF.

This chain joins TRBV11-2 and TRBJ2-2, with a weak D call TRBD1 (6 bases). Trimming shortened V by 5 bases and J by 2 bases, and 9 bases separated the two germline ends. The CDR3 length is 14 residues. CDR1 SGHAT and CDR2 FQNNGV come from the germline V gene. The CDR3 is CASSRRGNTGELFF. DNA for the CDR3: TGTGCCAGCAGCCGCAGGGGAAACACCGGGGAGCTGTTTTTT.

This sequence joins TRBV7-9 and TRBJ2-7; D is undetermined. V lost 1 base, J lost 4 bases, and 5 bases lay in between. The V gene's germline CDR1 is SEHNR and CDR2 FQNEAQ (reference sequence). The CDR3 has 12 residues. CDR3 sequence reads: CASSLGRYEQYF. CDR3 bases: TGTGCCAGCAGCTTAGGTCGGTACGAGCAGTACTTC.

V gene TRBV27 combines with J gene TRBJ1-1; no clear D. This CDR3 region has 13 residues. CDR1 is MNHEY, CDR2 SMNVEV, per germline (reference sequence). V gave up 5 bases and J gave up 0 bases, with 7 bases separating them. In DNA, the CDR3 is TGTGCCAGCAGTCCAGGCGTGAACACTGAAGCTTTCTTT. It encodes CASSPGVNTEAFF.

This rearrangement joins TRBV28 to TRBJ1-2; 8 nucleotides align to TRBD1. The trim removed 5 bases at V and 5 bases at J, leaving 10 bases unmatched. CDR3 length equals 15 residues. Germline assignment: CDR1 MDHEN and CDR2 SYDVKM. As DNA, the CDR3 is TGTGCCAGCAGTCCTACGGACAGGGAAACGTATGGCTACACCTTC. It codes for CASSPTDRETYGYTF.

The chain uses TRBV5-1 and TRBJ2-2; 10 bases are a match to TRBD2. CDR3 length: 16 amino acids. V lost 4 bases to trimming and J lost 1 base; unmatched junction nucleotides: 4. Germline CDR1 and CDR2: SGHRS and YFSETQ. The CDR3 nucleotides are TGCGCCAGCAGCCCGGGACTAGCGAGGAACACCGGGGAGCTGTTTTTT. Its protein is CASSPGLARNTGELFF.